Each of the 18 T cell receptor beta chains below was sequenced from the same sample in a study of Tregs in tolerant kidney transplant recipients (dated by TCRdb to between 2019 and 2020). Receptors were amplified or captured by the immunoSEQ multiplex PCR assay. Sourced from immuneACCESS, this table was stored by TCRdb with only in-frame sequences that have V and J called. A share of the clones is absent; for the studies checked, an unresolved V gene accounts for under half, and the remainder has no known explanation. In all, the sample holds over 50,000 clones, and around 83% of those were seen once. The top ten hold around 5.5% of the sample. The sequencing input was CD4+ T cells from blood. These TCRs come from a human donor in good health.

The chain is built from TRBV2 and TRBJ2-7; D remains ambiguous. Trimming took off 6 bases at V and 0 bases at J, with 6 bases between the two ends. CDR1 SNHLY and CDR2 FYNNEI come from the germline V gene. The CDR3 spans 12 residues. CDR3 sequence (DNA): TGTGCCAGCAGGGAGAGCTCCTACGAGCAGTACTTC. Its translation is CASRESSYEQYF.

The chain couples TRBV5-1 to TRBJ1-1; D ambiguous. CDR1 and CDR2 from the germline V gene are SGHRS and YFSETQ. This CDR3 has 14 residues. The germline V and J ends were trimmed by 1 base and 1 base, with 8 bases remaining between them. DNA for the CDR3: TGCGCCAGCAGCTTGTTCCAGGAGAACACTGAAGCTTTCTTT. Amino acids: CASSLFQENTEAFF.

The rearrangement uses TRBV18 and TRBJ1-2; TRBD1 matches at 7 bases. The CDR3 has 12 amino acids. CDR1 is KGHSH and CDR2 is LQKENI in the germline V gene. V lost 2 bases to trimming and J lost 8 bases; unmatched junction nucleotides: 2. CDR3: CASSPDREGYTF. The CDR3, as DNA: TGTGCCAGCTCACCAGACAGGGAAGGCTACACCTTC.

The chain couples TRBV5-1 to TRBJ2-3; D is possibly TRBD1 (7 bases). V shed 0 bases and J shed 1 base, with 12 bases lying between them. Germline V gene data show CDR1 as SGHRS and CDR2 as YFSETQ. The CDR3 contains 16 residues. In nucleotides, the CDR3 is TGCGCCAGCAGCTTGGAGGGGGCTAGCGGCACAGATACGCAGTATTTT. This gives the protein CASSLEGASGTDTQYF.

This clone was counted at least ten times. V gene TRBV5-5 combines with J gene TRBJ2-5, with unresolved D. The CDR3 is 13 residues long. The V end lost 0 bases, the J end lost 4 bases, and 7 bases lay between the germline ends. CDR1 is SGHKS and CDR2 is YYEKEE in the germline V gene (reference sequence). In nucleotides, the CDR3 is TGTGCCAGCAGCTTGGCGACAACAGAGACCCAGTACTTC. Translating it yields CASSLATTETQYF.

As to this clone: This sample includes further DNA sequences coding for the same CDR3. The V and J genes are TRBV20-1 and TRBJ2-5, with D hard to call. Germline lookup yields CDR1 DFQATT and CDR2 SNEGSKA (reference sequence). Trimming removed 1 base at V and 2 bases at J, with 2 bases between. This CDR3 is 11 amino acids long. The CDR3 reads CSARVQETQYF. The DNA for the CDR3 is TGCAGTGCTAGAGTACAAGAGACCCAGTACTTC.

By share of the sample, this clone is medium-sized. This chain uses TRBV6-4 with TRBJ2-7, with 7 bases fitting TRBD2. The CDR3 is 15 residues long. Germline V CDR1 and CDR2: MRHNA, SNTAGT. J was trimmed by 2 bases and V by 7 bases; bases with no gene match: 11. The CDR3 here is CASTMGGSPPYEQYF. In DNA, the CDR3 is TGTGCCAGCACCATGGGCGGGAGTCCCCCCTACGAGCAGTACTTC.

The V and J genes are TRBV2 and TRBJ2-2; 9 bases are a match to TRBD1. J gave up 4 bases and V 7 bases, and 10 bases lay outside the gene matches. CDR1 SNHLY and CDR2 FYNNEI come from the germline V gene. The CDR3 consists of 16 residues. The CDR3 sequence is CASTTDRGTSTGELFF. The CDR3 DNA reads TGTGCCAGCACCACGGACAGGGGAACAAGCACCGGGGAGCTGTTTTTT. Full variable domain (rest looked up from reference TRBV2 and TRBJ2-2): EPEVTQTPSHQVTQMGQEVILRCVPISNHLYFYWYRQILGQKVEFLVSFYNNEISEKSEIFDDQFSVERPDGSNFTLKIRSTKLEDSAMYFCASTTDRGTSTGELFFGEGSRLTVL.

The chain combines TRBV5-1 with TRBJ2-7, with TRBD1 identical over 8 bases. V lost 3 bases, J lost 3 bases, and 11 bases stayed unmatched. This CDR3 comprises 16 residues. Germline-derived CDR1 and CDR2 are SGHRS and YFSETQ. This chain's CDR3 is CASSWGLTGDHYEQYF. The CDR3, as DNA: TGCGCCAGCAGCTGGGGATTGACAGGGGATCACTACGAGCAGTACTTC.

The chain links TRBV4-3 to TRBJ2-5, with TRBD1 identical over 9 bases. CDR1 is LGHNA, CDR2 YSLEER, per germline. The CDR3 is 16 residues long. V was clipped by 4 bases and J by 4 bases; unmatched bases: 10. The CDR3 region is CASSLSSVDRGETQYF. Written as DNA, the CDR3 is TGCGCCAGCAGCCTCTCCTCTGTGGACAGGGGAGAGACCCAGTACTTC.

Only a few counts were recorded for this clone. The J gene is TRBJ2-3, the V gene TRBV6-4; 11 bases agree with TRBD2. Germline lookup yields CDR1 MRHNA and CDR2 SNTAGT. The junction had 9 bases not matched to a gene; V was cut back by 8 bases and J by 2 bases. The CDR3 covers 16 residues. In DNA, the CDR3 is TGTGCCAGCCCTCGAGTGGGACTAGCGGTCACAGATACGCAGTATTTT. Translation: CASPRVGLAVTDTQYF.

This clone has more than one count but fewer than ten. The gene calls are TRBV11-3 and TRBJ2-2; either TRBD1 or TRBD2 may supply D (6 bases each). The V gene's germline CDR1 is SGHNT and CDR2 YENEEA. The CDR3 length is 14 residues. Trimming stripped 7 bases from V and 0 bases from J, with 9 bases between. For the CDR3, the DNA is TGTGCCAGCAACGGGGGCCCGAACACCGGGGAGCTGTTTTTT. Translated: CASNGGPNTGELFF.

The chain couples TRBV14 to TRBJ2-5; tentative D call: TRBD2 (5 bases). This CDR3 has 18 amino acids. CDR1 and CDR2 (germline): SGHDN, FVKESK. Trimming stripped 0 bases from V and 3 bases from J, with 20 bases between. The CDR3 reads CASSQDGTGIPLEETQYF. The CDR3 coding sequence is TGTGCCAGCAGCCAAGATGGAACGGGAATCCCTCTGGAAGAGACCCAGTACTTC.

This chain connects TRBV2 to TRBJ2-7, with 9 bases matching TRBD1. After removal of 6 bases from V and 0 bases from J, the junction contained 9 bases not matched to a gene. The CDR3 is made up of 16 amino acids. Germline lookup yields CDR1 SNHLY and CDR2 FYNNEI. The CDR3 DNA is TGTGCCAGCAGCGAGACAGGGGGGCATCGCTCCTACGAGCAGTACTTC. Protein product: CASSETGGHRSYEQYF.

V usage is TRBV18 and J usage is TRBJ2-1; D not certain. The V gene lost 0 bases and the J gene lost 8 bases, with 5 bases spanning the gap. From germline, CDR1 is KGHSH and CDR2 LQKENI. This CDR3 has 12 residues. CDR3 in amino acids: CASSPPSHEQFF. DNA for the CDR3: TGTGCCAGCTCACCACCCTCCCATGAGCAGTTCTTC.

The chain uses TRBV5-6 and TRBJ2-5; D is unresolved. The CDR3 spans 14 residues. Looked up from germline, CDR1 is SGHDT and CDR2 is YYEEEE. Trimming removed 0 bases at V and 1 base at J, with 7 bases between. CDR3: CASSLGAVQETQYF. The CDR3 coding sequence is TGTGCCAGCAGCTTGGGTGCGGTCCAAGAGACCCAGTACTTC.

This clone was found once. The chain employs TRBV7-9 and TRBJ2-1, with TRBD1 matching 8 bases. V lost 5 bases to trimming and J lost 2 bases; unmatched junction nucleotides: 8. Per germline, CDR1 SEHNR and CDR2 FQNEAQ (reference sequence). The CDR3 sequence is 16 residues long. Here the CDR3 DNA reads TGTGCCAGCAGCGGGCTCAGGGGGCAGGCCTACAATGAGCAGTTCTTC. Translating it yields CASSGLRGQAYNEQFF.

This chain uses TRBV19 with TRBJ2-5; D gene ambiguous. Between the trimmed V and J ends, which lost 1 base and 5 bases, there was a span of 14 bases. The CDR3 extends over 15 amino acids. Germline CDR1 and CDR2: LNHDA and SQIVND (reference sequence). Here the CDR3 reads CASSIASARSETQYF. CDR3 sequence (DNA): TGTGCCAGTAGTATAGCCAGCGCACGGTCCGAGACCCAGTACTTC.